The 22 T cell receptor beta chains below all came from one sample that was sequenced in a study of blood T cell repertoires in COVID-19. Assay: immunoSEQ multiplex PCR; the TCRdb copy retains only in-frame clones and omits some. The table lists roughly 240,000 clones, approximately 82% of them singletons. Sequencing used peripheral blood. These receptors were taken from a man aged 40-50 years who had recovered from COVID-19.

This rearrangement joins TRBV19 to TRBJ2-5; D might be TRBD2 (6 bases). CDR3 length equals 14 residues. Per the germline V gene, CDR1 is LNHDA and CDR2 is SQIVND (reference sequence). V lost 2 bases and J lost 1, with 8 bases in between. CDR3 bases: TGTGCCAGTAGTATACGGGGGTCCCAAGAGACCCAGTACTTC. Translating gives CASSIRGSQETQYF.

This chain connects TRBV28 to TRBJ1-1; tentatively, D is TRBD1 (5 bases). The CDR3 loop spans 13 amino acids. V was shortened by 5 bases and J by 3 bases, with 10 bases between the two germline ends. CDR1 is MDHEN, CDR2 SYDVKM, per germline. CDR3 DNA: TGTGCCAGCAGTCGGGGGGGGGACACTGAAGCTTTCTTT. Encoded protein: CASSRGGDTEAFF.

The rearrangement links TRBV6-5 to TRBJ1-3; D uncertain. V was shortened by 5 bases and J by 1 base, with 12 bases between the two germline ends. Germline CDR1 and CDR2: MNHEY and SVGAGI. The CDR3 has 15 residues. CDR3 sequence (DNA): TGTGCCAGCAGTAAGAGACGGCGGTCTGGAAACACCATATATTTT. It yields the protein CASSKRRRSGNTIYF.

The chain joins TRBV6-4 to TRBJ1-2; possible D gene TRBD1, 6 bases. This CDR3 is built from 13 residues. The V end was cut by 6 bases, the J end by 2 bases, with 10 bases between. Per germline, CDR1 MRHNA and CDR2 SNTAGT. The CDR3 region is CASSRDTNYGYTF. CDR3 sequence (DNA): TGTGCCAGCAGCCGGGACACAAACTATGGCTACACCTTC.

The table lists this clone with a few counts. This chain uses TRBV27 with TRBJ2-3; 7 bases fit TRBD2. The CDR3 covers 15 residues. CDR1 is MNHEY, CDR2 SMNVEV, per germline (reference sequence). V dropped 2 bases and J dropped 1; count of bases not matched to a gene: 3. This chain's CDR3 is CASSLGGVRTDTQYF. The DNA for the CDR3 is TGTGCCAGCAGTTTAGGGGGGGTACGCACAGATACGCAGTATTTT.

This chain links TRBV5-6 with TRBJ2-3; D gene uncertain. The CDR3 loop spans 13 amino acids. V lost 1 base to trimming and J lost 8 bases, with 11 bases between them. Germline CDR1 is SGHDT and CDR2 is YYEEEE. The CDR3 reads CASSLSTPGTQYF. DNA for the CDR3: TGTGCCAGCAGCTTGTCAACCCCCGGTACGCAGTATTTT.

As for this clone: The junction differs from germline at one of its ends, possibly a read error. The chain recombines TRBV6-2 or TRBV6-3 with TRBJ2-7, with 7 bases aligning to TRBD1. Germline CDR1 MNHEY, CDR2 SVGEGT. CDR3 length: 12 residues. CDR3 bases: TGTGCCAGCAGCCGAATCCAGGGACAGCCAGACTTC. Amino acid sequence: CASSRIQGQPDF.

The CDR3 sequence is CASKVGDQGADTQYF. The CDR3 coding sequence is TGTGCCAGTAAAGTCGGGGACCAGGGGGCAGATACGCAGTATTTT. V usage is TRBV19 and J usage is TRBJ2-3; 7 bases agree with TRBD1. CDR1 and CDR2 from the germline V gene are LNHDA and SQIVND (reference sequence). V lost 7 bases, J lost 4 bases, and 11 bases stayed unmatched. The CDR3 length is 15 residues.

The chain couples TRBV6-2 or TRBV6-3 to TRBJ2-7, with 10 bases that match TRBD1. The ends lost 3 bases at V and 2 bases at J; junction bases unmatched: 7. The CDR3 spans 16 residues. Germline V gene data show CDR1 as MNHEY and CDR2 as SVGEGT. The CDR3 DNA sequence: TGTGCCAGCAGTTATTCCCCGGGACAGGGGACCTACGAGCAGTACTTC. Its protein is CASSYSPGQGTYEQYF.

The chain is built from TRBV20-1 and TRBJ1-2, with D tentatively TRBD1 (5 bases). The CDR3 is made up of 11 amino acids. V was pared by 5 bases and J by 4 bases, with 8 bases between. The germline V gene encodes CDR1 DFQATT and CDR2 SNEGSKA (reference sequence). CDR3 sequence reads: CSAGAVYGYTF. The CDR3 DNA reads TGCAGTGCTGGGGCCGTCTATGGCTACACCTTC.

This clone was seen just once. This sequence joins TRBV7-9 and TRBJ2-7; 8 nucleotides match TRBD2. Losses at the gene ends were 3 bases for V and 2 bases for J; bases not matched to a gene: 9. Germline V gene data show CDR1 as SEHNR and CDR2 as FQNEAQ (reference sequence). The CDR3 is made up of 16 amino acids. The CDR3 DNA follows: TGTGCCAGCAGCTTGGTAGCGGGGCATGCCACCTACGAGCAGTACTTC. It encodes CASSLVAGHATYEQYF.

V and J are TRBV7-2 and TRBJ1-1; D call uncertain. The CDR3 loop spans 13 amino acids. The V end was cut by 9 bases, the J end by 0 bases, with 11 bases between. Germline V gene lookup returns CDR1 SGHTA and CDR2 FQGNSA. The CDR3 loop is CASLRELNTEAFF. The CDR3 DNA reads TGTGCCAGTTTACGGGAGCTGAACACTGAAGCTTTCTTT.

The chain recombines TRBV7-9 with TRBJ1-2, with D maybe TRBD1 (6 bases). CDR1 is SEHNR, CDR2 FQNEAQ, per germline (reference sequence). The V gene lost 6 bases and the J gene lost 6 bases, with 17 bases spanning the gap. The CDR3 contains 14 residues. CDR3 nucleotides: TGTGCCAGCAGTTCCACCGGCAGGGGCGATGGCTACACCTTC. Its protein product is CASSSTGRGDGYTF.

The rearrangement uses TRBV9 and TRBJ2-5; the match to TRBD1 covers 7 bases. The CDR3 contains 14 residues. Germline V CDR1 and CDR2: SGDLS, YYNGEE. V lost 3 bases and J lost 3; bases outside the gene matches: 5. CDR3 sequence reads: CASSARTGEETQYF. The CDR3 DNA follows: TGTGCCAGCAGCGCCCGGACAGGAGAAGAGACCCAGTACTTC.

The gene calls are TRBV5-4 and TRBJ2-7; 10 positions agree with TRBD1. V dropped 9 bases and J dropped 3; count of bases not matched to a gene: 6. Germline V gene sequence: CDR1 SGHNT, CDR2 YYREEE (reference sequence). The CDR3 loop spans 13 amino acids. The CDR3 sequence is CAIRDRGLYEQYF. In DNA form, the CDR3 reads TGTGCCATCCGGGACAGGGGCCTCTACGAGCAGTACTTC.

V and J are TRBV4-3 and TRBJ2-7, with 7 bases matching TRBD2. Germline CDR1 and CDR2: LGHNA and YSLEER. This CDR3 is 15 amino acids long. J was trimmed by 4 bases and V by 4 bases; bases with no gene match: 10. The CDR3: CASSLRLAPSYEQYF. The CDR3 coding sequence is TGCGCCAGCAGCCTTAGACTAGCTCCCTCGTACGAGCAGTACTTC.

The CDR3 bases are TGTGCCAGTAGTATGGGACAGGGAAACATTCAGTACTTC. It is translated as CASSMGQGNIQYF. The chain recombines TRBV19 with TRBJ2-4; 9 bases map to TRBD1. Losses at the gene ends were 3 bases for V and 6 bases for J; bases not matched to a gene: 0. Germline CDR1 is LNHDA and CDR2 is SQIVND (reference sequence). The CDR3 has 13 amino acids. Combining the CDR3 with reference TRBV19 and TRBJ2-4 gives the whole variable domain DGGITQSPKYLFRKEGQNVTLSCEQNLNHDAMYWYRQDPGQGLRLIYYSQIVNDFQKGDIAEGYSVSREKKESFPLTVTSAQKNPTAFYLCASSMGQGNIQYFGAGTRLSVL.

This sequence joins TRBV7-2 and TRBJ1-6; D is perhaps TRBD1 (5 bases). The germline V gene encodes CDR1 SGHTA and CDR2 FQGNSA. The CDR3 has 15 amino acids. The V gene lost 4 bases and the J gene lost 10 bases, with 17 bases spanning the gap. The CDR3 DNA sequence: TGTGCCAGCAGCTCGAACGGCCGGGGGAGATCACCCCTCCACTTT. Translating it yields CASSSNGRGRSPLHF. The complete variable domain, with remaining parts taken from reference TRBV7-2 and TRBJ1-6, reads GAGVSQSPSNKVTEKGKDVELRCDPISGHTALYWYRQSLGQGLEFLIYFQGNSAPDKSGLPSDRFSAERTGGSVSTLTIQRTQQEDSAVYLCASSSNGRGRSPLHFGNGTRLTVT.

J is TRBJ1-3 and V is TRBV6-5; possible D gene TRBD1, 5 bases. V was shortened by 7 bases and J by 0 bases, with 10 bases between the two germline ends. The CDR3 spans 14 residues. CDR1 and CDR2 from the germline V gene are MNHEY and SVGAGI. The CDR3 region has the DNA TGTGCCAGCACTCGGGGGTACTCTGGAAACACCATATATTTT. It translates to CASTRGYSGNTIYF.

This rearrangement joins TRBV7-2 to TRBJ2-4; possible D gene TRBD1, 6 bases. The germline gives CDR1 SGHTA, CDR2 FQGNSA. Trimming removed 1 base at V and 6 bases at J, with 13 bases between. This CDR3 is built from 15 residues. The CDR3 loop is CASSLDGGSGNIQYF. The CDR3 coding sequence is TGTGCCAGCAGCTTAGATGGGGGCAGCGGAAACATTCAGTACTTC.

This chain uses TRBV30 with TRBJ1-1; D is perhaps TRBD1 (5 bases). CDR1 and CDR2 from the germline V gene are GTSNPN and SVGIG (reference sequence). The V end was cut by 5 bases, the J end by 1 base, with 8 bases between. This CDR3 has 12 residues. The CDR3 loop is CAWGDWNTEAFF. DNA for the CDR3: TGTGCCTGGGGGGACTGGAACACTGAAGCTTTCTTT.

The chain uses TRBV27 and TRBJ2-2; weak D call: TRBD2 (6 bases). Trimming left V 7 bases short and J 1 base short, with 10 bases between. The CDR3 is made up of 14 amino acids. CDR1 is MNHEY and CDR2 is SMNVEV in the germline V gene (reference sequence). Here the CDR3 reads CASISGLNTGELFF. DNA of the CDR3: TGTGCCAGCATTAGCGGACTGAACACCGGGGAGCTGTTTTTT.